A selection of T cell receptor beta chains follows, all from one sample in a study of CD8 T cells in ankylosing spondylitis. One entry per CDR3 protein results from TCRdb running MiXCR on the 5' RACE reads. Of approximately 300,000 distinct CDR3 sequences listed, about a fifth are singletons. The sequenced material came from blood, either unsorted or a sorted T cell fraction (not recorded which). Source of these receptors: a female donor with ankylosing spondylitis or in good health (not recorded which). The CDR3 runs from the conserved cysteine through the conserved F or W. Fields, in order: D gene, clone size, V gene, J gene, CDR3 protein, CDR3 DNA. D genes are given only for firm matches. A row's size may be missing; if present it is once, few, many or a size class.

TRBD2	few	TRBV7-2	TRBJ2-7	CASSQLAGGGGEQYF	TGTGCCAGCAGCCAATTAGCGGGCGGGGGAGGGGAGCAGTACTTC
TRBD2	many	TRBV29-1	TRBJ2-1	CSGSSGRKQFF	TGCAGCGGCTCTAGCGGGAGGAAGCAGTTCTTC
TRBD2	NA	TRBV14	TRBJ2-1	CASMGPRWTSGDTQFF	TGTGCCAGCATGGGCCCGCGGTGGACTAGCGGGGATACACAGTTCTTC
TRBD1	NA	TRBV27	TRBJ1-2	CASSYRDRVPVTGYTF	TGTGCCAGCAGTTACCGGGACAGGGTCCCAGTTACTGGCTACACCTTC
NA	NA	TRBV7-9	TRBJ1-1	CASSLWEGNTEAFF	TGTGCCAGCAGCTTATGGGAGGGTAACACTGAAGCTTTCTTT
TRBD2	few	TRBV5-1	TRBJ2-1	CASSLGLAGAGEQFF	TGTGCCAGCAGCCTAGGACTAGCGGGAGCCGGTGAGCAGTTCTTC
NA	NA	TRBV24-1	TRBJ2-1	CATSDPDSPYNEQFF	TGTGCCACCAGTGATCCAGACAGTCCCTACAATGAGCAGTTCTTC
NA	many	TRBV5-1	TRBJ1-1	CASSLALTGQVTEAFF	TGCGCCAGCAGCTTGGCACTGACAGGCCAAGTCACTGAAGCTTTCTTT
NA	many	TRBV5-1	TRBJ2-3	CASSLVDSTDTQYF	TGCGCCAGCAGCTTGGTCGACAGCACAGATACGCAGTATTTT
NA	NA	TRBV4-3	TRBJ1-6	CASSHAGAGDGNSPLHF	TGCGCCAGCAGCCACGCGGGGGCCGGGGACGGTAATTCACCCCTCCACTTT
TRBD1	few	TRBV6-2/TRBV6-3	TRBJ2-1	CASTRDRPYNEQFF	TGTGCCAGCACCCGGGACAGGCCTTACAATGAGCAGTTCTTC
NA	NA	TRBV12-3/TRBV12-4	TRBJ1-1	CASTTTDRYTEAFF	TGTGCCAGCACCACGACTGACCGTTACACTGAAGCTTTCTTT
NA	NA	TRBV4-3	TRBJ1-1	CASSQGAEAFF	TGCGCCAGCAGCCAGGGTGCCGAAGCTTTCTTT
NA	few	TRBV7-9	TRBJ2-1	CASSKISDNEQFF	TGTGCCAGCAGCAAGATTAGCGACAATGAGCAGTTCTTC
TRBD1	NA	TRBV5-6	TRBJ1-1	CASSPGGLRNTEAFF	TGTGCCAGCAGCCCAGGGGGGTTGAGGAACACTGAAGCTTTCTTT
NA	few	TRBV3-1	TRBJ2-1	CASSQIGTPYNEQFF	TGTGCCAGCAGCCAAATCGGGACTCCTTACAATGAGCAGTTCTTC
NA	few	TRBV3-1	TRBJ2-3	CASSQDVQSTDTQYF	TGTGCCAGCAGCCAAGATGTGCAGAGCACAGATACGCAGTATTTT
NA	NA	TRBV7-8	TRBJ1-3	CASSPPSGNTIYF	TGTGCCAGCAGCCCTCCGTCTGGAAACACCATATATTTT
NA	few	TRBV20-1	TRBJ1-5	CSCVAQGNQPQHF	TGCAGTTGCGTGGCCCAGGGAAATCAGCCCCAGCATTTT
TRBD1	NA	TRBV24-1	TRBJ2-5	CATSDPRDRFETQYF	TGTGCCACCAGTGACCCCCGGGACAGATTTGAGACCCAGTACTTC
NA	few	TRBV6-5	TRBJ1-3	CASSHGSLGGNTIYF	TGTGCCAGCAGTCACGGGAGTTTGGGCGGAAACACCATATATTTT
NA	NA	TRBV5-1	TRBJ1-1	CASSSLVGGNTEAFF	TGCGCCAGCAGTTCCTTGGTCGGGGGAAACACTGAAGCTTTCTTT
TRBD2	NA	TRBV29-1	TRBJ2-7	CSVRATSGNYEQYF	TGCAGCGTTCGGGCGACTAGCGGGAATTACGAGCAGTACTTC
TRBD2	NA	TRBV18	TRBJ2-5	CASSPGTLAGVETQYF	TGTGCCAGCTCACCAGGGACTCTAGCGGGAGTAGAGACCCAGTACTTC
NA	NA	TRBV6-2/TRBV6-3	TRBJ2-1	CASSSSGVSYNEQFF	NA
NA	few	TRBV27	TRBJ2-5	CASSPKDQETQYF	TGTGCCAGCAGTCCCAAAGACCAAGAGACCCAGTACTTC
NA	NA	TRBV4-3	TRBJ2-1	CASSQDRAEQFF	TGCGCCAGCAGCCAAGACAGGGCTGAGCAGTTCTTC
NA	few	TRBV11-2	TRBJ2-1	CASNSQGGENEQFF	TGTGCCAGCAACTCGCAGGGGGGTGAGAATGAGCAGTTCTTC
NA	NA	TRBV5-1	TRBJ2-3	CASSGRGRTDTQYF	TGCGCCAGCAGTGGCCGGGGGCGCACAGATACGCAGTATTTT
TRBD2	NA	TRBV11-2	TRBJ2-1	CASTPDGLVDEQFF	TGTGCCAGCACCCCGGATGGACTAGTCGATGAGCAGTTCTTC